The 14 T cell receptor beta chains given below trace back to one sample, sequenced in a study of low-dose radiotherapy and immunotherapy resistance in tumors. Documented time point: before trial treatment. Covering alpha and beta chains, TRAV- and TRBV-specific primers were used for the first-strand cDNA. TCRs were amplified for roughly 20 PCR cycles with a constant-region primer and V-primer adapter. TCRdb passed the reads through MiXCR, listing each CDR3 protein once. The repertoire holds 65,000 to 100,000 distinct CDR3 sequences, with around 17% as singletons. The sequenced sample was PBMCs, obtained before treatment. The receptors shown here come from a male donor with prostate cancer.

This clonotype was detected ten times or more. V is TRBV29-1 and J is TRBJ2-5; D is ambiguous. Per germline, CDR1 SQVTM and CDR2 ANQGSEA. There are 12 residues in the CDR3. The germline V and J ends were trimmed by 5 bases and 5 bases, with 12 bases remaining between them. CDR3 loop: CSVFRVEETQYF. As DNA, the CDR3 is TGCAGCGTTTTTCGGGTTGAGGAGACCCAGTACTTC.

This clonotype was counted many times. J is TRBJ2-2 and V is TRBV7-3; D may match TRBD1 or TRBD2 (6 bases each). This CDR3 is built from 17 residues. Germline CDR1 and CDR2: SGHTA and FQGTGA. V gave up 5 bases and J gave up 1 base, with 17 bases separating them. The CDR3 DNA follows: TGTGCCAGCAGCCGAATGGGGGCGGGACGGAACACCGGGGAGCTGTTTTTT. Amino acid sequence: CASSRMGAGRNTGELFF.

This sequence joins TRBV7-6 and TRBJ1-1; D unclear. Germline CDR1 is SGHVS and CDR2 is FNYEAQ. V lost 3 bases and J lost 4, with 9 bases in between. This CDR3 has 13 amino acids. CDR3 sequence reads: CASSFGEGTEAFF. Written as DNA, the CDR3 is TGTGCCAGCAGCTTTGGGGAGGGCACTGAAGCTTTCTTT.

This clonotype was picked up a small number of times. This may arise from a read error, as a much more abundant clone is one base away. The V and J genes are TRBV20-1 and TRBJ1-2; no firm D call. Per germline, CDR1 DFQATT and CDR2 SNEGSKA (reference sequence). The length of the CDR3 is 11 residues. CDR3 nucleotides: TGCTGTGCGTCGGGGTCCTATGGCTACACCTTC. It translates to CCASGSYGYTF.

Ten or more counts support this clonotype. The V gene is TRBV19, the J gene TRBJ2-7, with D hard to call. V shed 1 base and J shed 1 base, with 11 bases lying between them. The CDR3 runs to 15 residues. Looked up from germline, CDR1 is LNHDA and CDR2 is SQIVND (reference sequence). In DNA form, the CDR3 reads TGTGCCAGTAGTATAGGCCAGGATCCATCCTACGAGCAGTACTTC. Encoded protein: CASSIGQDPSYEQYF.

This clonotype was recorded at least ten times. V and J are TRBV20-1 and TRBJ2-1; 13 bases align to TRBD2. The ends lost 1 base at V and 2 bases at J; junction bases unmatched: 14. This CDR3 spans 20 amino acids. The germline V gene encodes CDR1 DFQATT and CDR2 SNEGSKA (reference sequence). CDR3 in DNA: TGCAGTGCTAGAGCTTACCGGACTAGCGGGGGAACCTCAACCTACAATGAGCAGTTCTTC. Protein product: CSARAYRTSGGTSTYNEQFF.

This clonotype came up many times. This rearrangement joins TRBV29-1 to TRBJ2-1; D perhaps matches TRBD1 (6 bases). Trimming took 3 bases from V and 15 from J, leaving 9 bases between them. This CDR3 region has 9 residues. The germline V gene has CDR1 SQVTM and CDR2 ANQGSEA. CDR3 coding DNA: TGCAGCGTTGAGGAAGGGGGGTTCTTC. Its translation: CSVEEGGFF.

The table lists this clonotype with many counts. The chain's CDR3 is CASSPRDRGRIAEKLFF. In nucleotides, the CDR3 is TGTGCCAGCTCACCCCGGGACAGGGGGAGGATCGCGGAAAAACTGTTTTTT. The chain joins TRBV18 to TRBJ1-4; TRBD1 matches at 11 bases. Germline V gene lookup returns CDR1 KGHSH and CDR2 LQKENI. CDR3 size: 17 residues. V lost 3 bases to trimming and J lost 8 bases; unmatched junction nucleotides: 11.

This clonotype occurred once. It differs at one base from a far larger clone, so likely a read error. The chain carries TRBV20-1 and TRBJ2-3, with D unclear. Matching the DNA end better, TRBJ2-5 makes the J call doubtful. The CDR3 spans 14 residues. In germline, CDR1 is DFQATT, CDR2 SNEGSKA (reference sequence). CDR3 sequence: CSARDISPRGTQYF. In DNA, the CDR3 is TGCAGTGCTAGAGATATCTCGCCTCGAGGGACCCAGTACTTC.

V gene TRBV12-3 or TRBV12-4 combines with J gene TRBJ1-3; no reliable D call. The CDR3 consists of 14 residues. Trimming shortened V by 5 bases and J by 0 bases, and 8 bases separated the two germline ends. CDR3 bases: TGTGCCAGCAGTCCGACCCACTCTGGAAACACCATATATTTT. Protein product: CASSPTHSGNTIYF.

This clonotype was found a few times. The chain uses TRBV12-5 and TRBJ2-3; no reliable D call. Germline CDR1 and CDR2: LGHNT and FRNRAP. Trimming pared 1 base from V and 11 bases from J, leaving 7 bases between. The CDR3 is 11 residues long. The CDR3 here is CASGLDRVQYF. Written as DNA, the CDR3 is TGTGCTAGTGGTTTGGACCGGGTGCAGTATTTT.

This clonotype occurred many times. The rearrangement joins TRBV5-4 to TRBJ2-5, with TRBD2 as a possible D gene (7 bases). V dropped 4 bases and J dropped 5 bases, with 15 bases sitting between them. The germline gives CDR1 SGHNT, CDR2 YYREEE (reference sequence). The CDR3 totals 14 residues. The CDR3 DNA follows: TGTGCCAGCAGCGGCGGGGGAGGGGGGGAGACCCAGTACTTC. This encodes CASSGGGGGETQYF.

The chain uses TRBV11-2 and TRBJ2-5; 10 bases map to TRBD2. J gave up 5 bases and V 4 bases, and 1 base lay outside the gene matches. The CDR3 has 13 residues. The germline gives CDR1 SGHAT, CDR2 FQNNGV. CDR3 coding DNA: TGTGCCAGCAGCTCGGGACTAGCGGAGACCCAGTACTTC. Protein sequence: CASSSGLAETQYF.

This clonotype was seen at least ten times. The chain has TRBV6-2 or TRBV6-3 and TRBJ2-1; 12 bases are shared with TRBD2. With 7 bases clipped from V and 5 bases from J, the junction kept 6 bases outside the gene matches. This CDR3 spans 15 amino acids. Germline-derived CDR1 and CDR2 are MNHEY and SVGEGT. CDR3 sequence: CASIGLAGLHNEQFF. The CDR3 DNA follows: TGTGCCAGCATCGGACTAGCGGGGCTCCACAATGAGCAGTTCTTC.